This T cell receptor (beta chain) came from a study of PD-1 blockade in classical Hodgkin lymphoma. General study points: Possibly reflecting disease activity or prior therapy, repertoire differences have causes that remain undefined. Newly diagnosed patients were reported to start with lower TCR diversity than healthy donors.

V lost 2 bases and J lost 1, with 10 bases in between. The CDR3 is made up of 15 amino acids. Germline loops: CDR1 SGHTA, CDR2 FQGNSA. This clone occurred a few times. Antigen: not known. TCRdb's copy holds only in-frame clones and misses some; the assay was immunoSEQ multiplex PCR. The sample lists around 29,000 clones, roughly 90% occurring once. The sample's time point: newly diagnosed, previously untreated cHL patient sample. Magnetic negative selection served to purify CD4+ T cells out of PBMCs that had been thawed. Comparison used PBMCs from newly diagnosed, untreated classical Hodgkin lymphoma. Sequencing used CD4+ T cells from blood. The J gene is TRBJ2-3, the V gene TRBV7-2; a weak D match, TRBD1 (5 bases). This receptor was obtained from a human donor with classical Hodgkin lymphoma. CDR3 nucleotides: TGTGCCAGCAGCTTAAGCGTCAGGGGCACAGATACGCAGTATTTT. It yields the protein CASSLSVRGTDTQYF.